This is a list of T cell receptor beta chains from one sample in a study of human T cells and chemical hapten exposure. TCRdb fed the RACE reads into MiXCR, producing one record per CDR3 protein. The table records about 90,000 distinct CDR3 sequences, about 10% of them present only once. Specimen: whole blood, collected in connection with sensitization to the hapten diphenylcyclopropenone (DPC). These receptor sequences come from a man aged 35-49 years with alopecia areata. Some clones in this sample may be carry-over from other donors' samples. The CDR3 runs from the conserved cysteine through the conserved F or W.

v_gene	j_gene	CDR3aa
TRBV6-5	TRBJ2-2	CASSPLDNWELFF
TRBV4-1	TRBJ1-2	CASSPDSNYGYTF
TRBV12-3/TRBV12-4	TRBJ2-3	CASSGTRGRYDTQYF
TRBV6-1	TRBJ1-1	CASRSGGNTEAFF
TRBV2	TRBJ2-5	CASSDGFQETQYF
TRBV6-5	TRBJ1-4	CASRRDTANEKLFF
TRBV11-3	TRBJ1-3	CASSLPNRDVWSSGNTIYF
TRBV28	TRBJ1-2	CAGGTGTVYGYTF
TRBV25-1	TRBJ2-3	CASSGQRGADTQYF
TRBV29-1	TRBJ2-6	CSVESPLANVLTF
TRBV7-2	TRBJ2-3	CASSLASGADTQYF
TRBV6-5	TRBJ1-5	CASSYAGPGNQPQHF
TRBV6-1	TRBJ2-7	CASSDLLREDEQYF
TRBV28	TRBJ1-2	CASSQQRTGGPYSRGYTF
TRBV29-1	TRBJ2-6	CSVGGGPGANVLTF
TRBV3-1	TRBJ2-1	CASSQDGASWSSRFF
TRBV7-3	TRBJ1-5	CASSLLHF
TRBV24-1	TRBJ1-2	CATSDFGRGDSYTF
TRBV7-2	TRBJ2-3	CASSPNSGTMGDTQYF
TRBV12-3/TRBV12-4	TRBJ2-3	CASSFSAGGGTDTQYF
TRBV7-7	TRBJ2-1	CASSLTGTRSHNEQFF
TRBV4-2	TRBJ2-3	CASTIGPVAGGITDTQYF
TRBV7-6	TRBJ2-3	CASSLLGGKGRTDTQYF
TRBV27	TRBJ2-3	CASSLSLAGGASYF
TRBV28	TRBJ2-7	CASTPGGIGVYEQYF
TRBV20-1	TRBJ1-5	CSASSLGERLDQPQHF
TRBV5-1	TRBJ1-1	CASSLQGRNTEAFF
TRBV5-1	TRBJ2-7	CASSFQGAPSYEQYF
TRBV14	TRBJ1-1	CASSRMPGTEAFF
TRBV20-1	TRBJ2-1	CSARHSRLAGPNNEQFF
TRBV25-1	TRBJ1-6	CASSPGTGGQSPLHF
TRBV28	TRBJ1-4	CASSSRFFRTGAAANEKLFF
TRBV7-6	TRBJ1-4	CASSLETGDGGEKLFF
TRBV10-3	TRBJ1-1	CAISGSGGLMNTEAFF
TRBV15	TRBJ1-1	CATSRAGTYNTEAFF
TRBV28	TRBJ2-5	CASGPAGGETQYF
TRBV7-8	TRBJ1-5	CASSGLVLADSGNQPQHF
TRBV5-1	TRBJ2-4	CASSLLGLLAKNIQYF
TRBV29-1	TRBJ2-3	CSVPHFGRGGRASTDTQYF
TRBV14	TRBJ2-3	CASSQGGSPMTDTQYF
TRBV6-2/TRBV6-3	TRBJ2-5	CASSYGQGIQETQYF
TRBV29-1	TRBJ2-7	CSYSPNSGSSYEQYF
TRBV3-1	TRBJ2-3	CASSQVSRDTQYF
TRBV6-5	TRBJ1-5	CASSYQGPRQPLSQHF
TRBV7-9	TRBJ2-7	CASSLAGRVYEQYF
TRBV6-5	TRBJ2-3	CASSQTSGIGPDTQYF
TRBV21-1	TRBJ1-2	CASSKVIPNYGYTF
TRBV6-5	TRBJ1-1	CASRPTGVANTEAFF
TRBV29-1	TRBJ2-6	CSATGQGSTGANVLTF
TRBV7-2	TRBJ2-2	CASSLMKNTGELFF
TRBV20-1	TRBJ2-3	CSAQKALAVTDTQYF